These T cell receptor beta chains were read from a single sample in a study of cytomegalovirus exposure and HLA in healthy donors. The protocol was immunoSEQ multiplex PCR, while the TCRdb copy is restricted to in-frame clones and leaves out a portion. The sample lists fewer than 200,000 clones, 80% occurring once. The source material was PBMCs. These receptors came from a man between 35 and 55 years old in good health and CMV-seronegative. The CDR3 runs from the conserved cysteine through the conserved F or W. Each record gives: D gene, V gene, clone size, J gene, CDR3 DNA, CDR3 protein. A D gene is named only where the DNA matches it firmly. Expanded clones are given a class, and other clones once, few, many or no size at all.

D gene: TRBD2
V gene: TRBV5-6
clone size: NA
J gene: TRBJ2-1
CDR3 DNA: TGTGCCAGCAGCCCCGCTAGCGGGAGGGCCTACAATGAGCAGTTCTTC
CDR3 protein: CASSPASGRAYNEQFF

D gene: TRBD1
V gene: TRBV7-9
clone size: NA
J gene: TRBJ2-1
CDR3 DNA: TGTGCCAGCAGCTTAGCGCCGGGACAGGGGGGCTTTAGTGAGCAGTTCTTC
CDR3 protein: CASSLAPGQGGFSEQFF

D gene: TRBD1
V gene: TRBV18
clone size: NA
J gene: TRBJ1-2
CDR3 DNA: TGTGCCAGCTCACCACAGACAGGGCAAGACTATGGCTACACCTTC
CDR3 protein: CASSPQTGQDYGYTF

D gene: NA
V gene: TRBV7-3
clone size: NA
J gene: TRBJ1-1
CDR3 DNA: TGTGCCAGCAGCTTACAGGGGAACACTGAAGCTTTCTTT
CDR3 protein: CASSLQGNTEAFF

D gene: NA
V gene: TRBV5-1
clone size: NA
J gene: TRBJ1-1
CDR3 DNA: TGCGCCAGCAGGACAACAGGGTTCACTGAAGCTTTCTTT
CDR3 protein: CASRTTGFTEAFF

D gene: TRBD2
V gene: TRBV4-1
clone size: NA
J gene: TRBJ2-1
CDR3 DNA: TGCGCCAGCAACCCTGGACTAGTAGCGGCAAATGAGCAGTTCTTC
CDR3 protein: CASNPGLVAANEQFF

D gene: TRBD1
V gene: TRBV2
clone size: NA
J gene: TRBJ2-3
CDR3 DNA: TGTGCCAGCAAGCGGACAGGGGCCGCAGGTACGCAGTATTTT
CDR3 protein: CASKRTGAAGTQYF

D gene: TRBD2
V gene: TRBV6-6
clone size: NA
J gene: TRBJ2-1
CDR3 DNA: TGTGCCAGCAGTTACTCGGGACTAGCGGGAGAGGATCAGTTCTTC
CDR3 protein: CASSYSGLAGEDQFF

D gene: NA
V gene: TRBV11-2
clone size: NA
J gene: TRBJ2-3
CDR3 DNA: TGTGCCAGCAGCTTCAAAGATACGCAGTATTTT
CDR3 protein: CASSFKDTQYF

D gene: NA
V gene: TRBV7-7
clone size: NA
J gene: TRBJ1-5
CDR3 DNA: TGTGCCAGCAGCCCCGGGGACAATCAGCCCCAGCATTTT
CDR3 protein: CASSPGDNQPQHF

D gene: NA
V gene: TRBV27
clone size: NA
J gene: TRBJ2-7
CDR3 DNA: TGTGCCAGCAGTTTCTCGGGTGGTTACGAGCAGTACTTC
CDR3 protein: CASSFSGGYEQYF

D gene: TRBD2
V gene: TRBV5-4
clone size: NA
J gene: TRBJ2-3
CDR3 DNA: TGTGCCAGCAGCTTGGCCCAGACTAGCGGGCAAACAGATACGCGGTATTTT
CDR3 protein: CASSLAQTSGQTDTRYF

D gene: NA
V gene: TRBV5-1
clone size: NA
J gene: TRBJ2-7
CDR3 DNA: TGCGCCAGCAGCTTAGACCCCGGGTCCTACGAGCAGTACTTC
CDR3 protein: CASSLDPGSYEQYF

D gene: NA
V gene: TRBV7-9
clone size: NA
J gene: TRBJ1-3
CDR3 DNA: TGTGCCAGCAGCTTGCAGGGTTCGTCCGGAAACACCATATATTTT
CDR3 protein: CASSLQGSSGNTIYF

D gene: TRBD2
V gene: TRBV13
clone size: NA
J gene: TRBJ2-3
CDR3 DNA: TGTGCCAGCAGTCCCGAGACTAGCGGGGCTCTTCTTGATACGCAGTATTTT
CDR3 protein: CASSPETSGALLDTQYF

D gene: TRBD1
V gene: TRBV14
clone size: few
J gene: TRBJ2-1
CDR3 DNA: TGTGCCAGCAGCCAAGTGGGGACAGGGCTGTTAAATGAGCAGTTCTTC
CDR3 protein: CASSQVGTGLLNEQFF

D gene: NA
V gene: TRBV29-1
clone size: NA
J gene: TRBJ1-2
CDR3 DNA: TGCAGCGTTGATGGGGGACACTTATATGGCTACACCTTC
CDR3 protein: CSVDGGHLYGYTF

D gene: TRBD2
V gene: TRBV5-6
clone size: NA
J gene: TRBJ2-5
CDR3 DNA: TGTGCCAGCAGCTTTGGCGGGGGGGCAGGGGAGACCCAGTACTTC
CDR3 protein: CASSFGGGAGETQYF

D gene: TRBD1
V gene: TRBV28
clone size: few
J gene: TRBJ2-3
CDR3 DNA: TGTGCCAGCAGTCAACAAAACAGGGGCCGGGATTTT
CDR3 protein: CASSQQNRGRDF

D gene: TRBD2
V gene: TRBV6-5
clone size: NA
J gene: TRBJ2-3
CDR3 DNA: TGTGCCGGCGCCCAGCGGGGGGTTAGCACAGATACGCAGTATTTT
CDR3 protein: CAGAQRGVSTDTQYF

D gene: NA
V gene: TRBV21-1
clone size: NA
J gene: TRBJ2-7
CDR3 DNA: TGTGCCAGCAGCATGACAAATGGCTCCTACGAGCAGTACTTC
CDR3 protein: CASSMTNGSYEQYF

D gene: NA
V gene: TRBV7-2
clone size: NA
J gene: TRBJ2-1
CDR3 DNA: TGTGCCAGCAGCCTGGCTCGGGGATTTAACAATGAGCAGTTCTTC
CDR3 protein: CASSLARGFNNEQFF